A single T cell receptor beta chain is shown here with its context. This entry is derived from a study of OX40 agonist ivuxolimab in advanced cancers. Study details: Patients took ivuxolimab, an agonistic anti-OX40 (CD134) antibody. Melanoma, hepatocellular carcinoma, head and neck or renal cell cancer occurred in dose-escalation patients.

The CDR3 has 13 amino acids. V lost 2 bases and J 8 bases, leaving 9 bases between the germline ends. Germline CDR1 reads SEHNR; CDR2 reads FQNEAQ (reference sequence). Repertoires were generated with immunoSEQ multiplex PCR, while TCRdb's copy carries only in-frame clones and drops some. This table has approximately 76,000 clones, around 85% appearing once. This chain uses TRBV7-9 with TRBJ2-2, with D hard to call. The starting material was CD4+ or CD8+ T cells sorted from blood, obtained in a trial of the OX40 agonist ivuxolimab. The TCR was taken from an adult with an advanced solid tumor such as melanoma, head and neck, liver or kidney cancer. This CDR3 is CASSLRSPGELFF. The CDR3 bases are TGTGCCAGCAGCTTAAGGTCCCCGGGGGAGCTGTTTTTT. The variable domain in full, with the rest retrieved from reference TRBV7-9 and TRBJ2-2, is DTGVSQNPRHKITKRGQNVTFRCDPISEHNRLYWYRQTLGQGPEFLTYFQNEAQLEKSRLLSDRFSAERPKGSFSTLEIQRTEQGDSAMYLCASSLRSPGELFFGEGSRLTVL.